This entry features one TCR beta chain sequence. Its antigen remains unidentified. The CDR3 is 15 amino acids. The V and J ends lost 2 bases and 4 bases, in that order; junction bases with no gene match: 3. Germline CDR1 is SGHTS and CDR2 is YDEGEE. This record belongs to a study of OX40 agonist ivuxolimab in advanced cancers. Points from the study as a whole: Among the least clonally expanded were partial responders at 0.1-3.0 mg/kg. Clonal expansion by week 6 occurred in CD4+ and CD8+ blood T cells (at 0.1 to 3.0 mg/kg). Expanded clones were, on average, more numerous in CD8+ T cells than in CD4+.

The protocol was immunoSEQ multiplex PCR, while the TCRdb copy is restricted to in-frame clones and leaves out a portion. The table includes about 76,000 clones, 70% to 90% detected once. This specimen consisted of CD4+ or CD8+ T cells sorted from blood, obtained in a trial of the OX40 agonist ivuxolimab. The V gene is TRBV5-8, the J gene TRBJ2-2; 9 bases fit TRBD2. The TCR was taken from an adult with an advanced solid tumor such as melanoma, head and neck, liver or kidney cancer. The CDR3 here is CASSLEAGGTGELFF. In nucleotides, the CDR3 is TGTGCCAGCAGCTTAGAAGCGGGAGGCACCGGGGAGCTGTTTTTT.